This TCR beta chain was sequenced for a study of shared clonotypes between healthy human individuals. Study details: The plates for each donor numbered three CD4 naive, three CD4 memory, two CD8 naive and one CD8 memory.

The naive CD8 population came from CD45RO-negative cells selected for CCR7, without terminally differentiated effector memory CD45RA+ cells. The germline V gene has CDR1 MDHEN and CDR2 SYDVKM. The ends were cut back, 3 bases at V and 3 bases at J, with 12 bases in the middle. The CDR3 spans 14 residues. TCRdb's copy holds only in-frame clones and misses some; the assay was immunoSEQ multiplex PCR. The repertoire holds more than 2 million clones, just over 90% seen once, with more than 1.5% in the top ten. Study results and caveats: Sharing across four donors was highest in naive CD4 (around 5%) and lowest in memory CD8 (0.4%). Genetic and exposure-history diversity was limited by the small donor number. Inspection by rarefaction showed sorted-subset sequencing to be incomplete despite large depth.

Of note for this clone: Its specificity is not known.

This TCR derives from a man between 18 and 29 years old in good health. Some clones in this sample may be carry-over from other donors' samples. The chain is built from TRBV28 and TRBJ2-7, with a weak D call TRBD1 (6 bases). Sequences were obtained from naive CD8+ T cells from PBMCs. As DNA, the CDR3 is TGTGCCAGCAGTTTTCCTACAGGGTTCTACGAGCAGTACTTC. Amino acid sequence: CASSFPTGFYEQYF.